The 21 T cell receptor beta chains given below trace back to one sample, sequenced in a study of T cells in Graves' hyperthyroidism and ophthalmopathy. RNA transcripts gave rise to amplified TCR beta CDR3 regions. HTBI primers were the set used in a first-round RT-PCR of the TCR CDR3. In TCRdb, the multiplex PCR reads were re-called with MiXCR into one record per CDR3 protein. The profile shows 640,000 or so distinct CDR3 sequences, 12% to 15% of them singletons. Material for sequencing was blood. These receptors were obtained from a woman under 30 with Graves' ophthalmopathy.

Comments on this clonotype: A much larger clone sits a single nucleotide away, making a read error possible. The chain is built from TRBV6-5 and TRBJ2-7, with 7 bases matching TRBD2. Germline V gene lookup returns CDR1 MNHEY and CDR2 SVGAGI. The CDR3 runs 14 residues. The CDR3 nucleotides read TGTGCCGGCAGTACTACATGGGGGGGATACGAGCAGTACTTC. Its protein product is CAGSTTWGGYEQYF.

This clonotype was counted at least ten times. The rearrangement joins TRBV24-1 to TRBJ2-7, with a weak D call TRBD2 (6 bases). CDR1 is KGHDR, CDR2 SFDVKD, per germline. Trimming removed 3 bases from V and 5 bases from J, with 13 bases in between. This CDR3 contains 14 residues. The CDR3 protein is CATSDQGLPNEQYF. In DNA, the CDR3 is TGTGCCACCAGTGATCAGGGACTCCCAAACGAGCAGTACTTC.

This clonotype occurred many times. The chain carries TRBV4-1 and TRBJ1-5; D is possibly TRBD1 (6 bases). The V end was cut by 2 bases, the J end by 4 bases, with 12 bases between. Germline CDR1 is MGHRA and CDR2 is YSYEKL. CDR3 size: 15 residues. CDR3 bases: TGCGCCAGCAGCCAACGTTGGGACACAAATCAGCCCCAGCATTTT. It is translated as CASSQRWDTNQPQHF.

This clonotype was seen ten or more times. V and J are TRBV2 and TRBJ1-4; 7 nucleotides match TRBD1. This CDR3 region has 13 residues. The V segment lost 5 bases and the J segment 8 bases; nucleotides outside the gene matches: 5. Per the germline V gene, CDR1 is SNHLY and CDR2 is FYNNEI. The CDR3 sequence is CASSQDREEKLFF. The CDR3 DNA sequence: TGTGCCAGCAGTCAAGACAGGGAAGAAAAACTGTTTTTT.

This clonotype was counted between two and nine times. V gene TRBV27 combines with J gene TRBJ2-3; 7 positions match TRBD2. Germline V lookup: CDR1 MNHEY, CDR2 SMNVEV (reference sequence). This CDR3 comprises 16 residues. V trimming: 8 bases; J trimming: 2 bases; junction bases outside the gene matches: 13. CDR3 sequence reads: CASRQEGGSFTDTQYF. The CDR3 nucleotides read TGTGCCAGCCGCCAAGAGGGCGGGAGCTTCACAGATACGCAGTATTTT.

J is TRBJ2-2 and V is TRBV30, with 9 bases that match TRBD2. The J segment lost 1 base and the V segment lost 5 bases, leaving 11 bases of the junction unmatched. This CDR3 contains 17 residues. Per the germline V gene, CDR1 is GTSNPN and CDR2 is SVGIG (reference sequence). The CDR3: CAWPKIAGEGNTGELFF. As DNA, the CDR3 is TGTGCCTGGCCCAAAATAGCGGGAGAGGGGAACACCGGGGAGCTGTTTTTT.

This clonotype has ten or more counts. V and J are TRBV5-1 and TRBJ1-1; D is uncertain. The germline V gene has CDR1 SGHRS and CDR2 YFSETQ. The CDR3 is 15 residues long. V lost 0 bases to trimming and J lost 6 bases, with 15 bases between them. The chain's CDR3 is CASSLEGSQEAEAFF. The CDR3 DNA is TGCGCCAGCAGCTTGGAGGGATCACAAGAGGCTGAAGCTTTCTTT. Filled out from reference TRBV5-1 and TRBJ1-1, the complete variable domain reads KAGVTQTPRYLIKTRGQQVTLSCSPISGHRSVSWYQQTPGQGLQFLFEYFSETQRNKGNFPGRFSGRQFSNSRSEMNVSTLELGDSALYLCASSLEGSQEAEAFFGQGTRLTVV.

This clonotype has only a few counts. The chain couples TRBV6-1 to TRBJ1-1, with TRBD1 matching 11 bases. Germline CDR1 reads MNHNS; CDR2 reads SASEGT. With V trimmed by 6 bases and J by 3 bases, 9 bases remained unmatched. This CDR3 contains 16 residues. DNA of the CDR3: TGTGCCAGCAGGTCCGGGACAGGGGGGTTGTACACTGAAGCTTTCTTT. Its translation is CASRSGTGGLYTEAFF.

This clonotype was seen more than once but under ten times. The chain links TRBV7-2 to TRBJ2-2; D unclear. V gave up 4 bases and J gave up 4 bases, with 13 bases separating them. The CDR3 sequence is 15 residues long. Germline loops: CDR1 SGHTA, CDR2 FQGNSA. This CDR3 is CASSYPGPGTGELFF. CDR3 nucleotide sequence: TGTGCCAGCAGCTACCCCGGTCCGGGCACCGGGGAGCTGTTTTTT.

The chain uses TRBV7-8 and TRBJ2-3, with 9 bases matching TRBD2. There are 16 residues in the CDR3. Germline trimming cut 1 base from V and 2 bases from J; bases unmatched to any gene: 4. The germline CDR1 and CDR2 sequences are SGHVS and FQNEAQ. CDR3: CASSLDSGSSTDTQYF. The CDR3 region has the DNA TGTGCCAGCAGCTTAGATAGCGGGAGTTCCACAGATACGCAGTATTTT.

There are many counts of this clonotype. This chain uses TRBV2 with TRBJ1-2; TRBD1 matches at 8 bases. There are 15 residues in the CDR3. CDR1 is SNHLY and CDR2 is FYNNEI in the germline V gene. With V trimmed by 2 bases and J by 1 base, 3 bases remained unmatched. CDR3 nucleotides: TGTGCCAGCAGTGAAAGGACAGGGCTTAACTATGGCTACACCTTC. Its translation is CASSERTGLNYGYTF.

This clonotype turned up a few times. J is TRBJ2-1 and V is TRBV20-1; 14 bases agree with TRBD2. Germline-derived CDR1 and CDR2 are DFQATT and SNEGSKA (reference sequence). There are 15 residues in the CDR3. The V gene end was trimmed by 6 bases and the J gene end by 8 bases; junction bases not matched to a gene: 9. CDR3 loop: CSANPTSGRVYEQFF. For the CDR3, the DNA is TGCAGTGCCAACCCGACTAGCGGGAGGGTCTATGAGCAGTTCTTC.

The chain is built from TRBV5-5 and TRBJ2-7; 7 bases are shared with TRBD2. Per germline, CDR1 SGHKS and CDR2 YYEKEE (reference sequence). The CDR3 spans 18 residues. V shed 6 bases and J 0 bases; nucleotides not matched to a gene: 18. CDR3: CASNNLGGTGPCSYEQYF. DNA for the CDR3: TGTGCCAGCAACAATCTGGGGGGGACTGGCCCCTGCTCCTACGAGCAGTACTTC.

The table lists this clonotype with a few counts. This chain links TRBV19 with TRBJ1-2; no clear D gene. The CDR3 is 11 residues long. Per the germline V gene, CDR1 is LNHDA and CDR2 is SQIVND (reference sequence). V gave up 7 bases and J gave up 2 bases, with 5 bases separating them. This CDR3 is CASMANYGYTF. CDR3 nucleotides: TGTGCCAGTATGGCGAACTATGGCTACACCTTC.

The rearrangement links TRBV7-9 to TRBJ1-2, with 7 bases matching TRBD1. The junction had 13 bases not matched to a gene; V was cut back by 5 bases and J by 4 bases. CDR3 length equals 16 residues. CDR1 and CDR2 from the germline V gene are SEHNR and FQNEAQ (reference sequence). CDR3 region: CASSQTGNGLGYGYTF. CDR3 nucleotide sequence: TGTGCCAGCAGCCAGACAGGGAACGGCCTAGGCTATGGCTACACCTTC.

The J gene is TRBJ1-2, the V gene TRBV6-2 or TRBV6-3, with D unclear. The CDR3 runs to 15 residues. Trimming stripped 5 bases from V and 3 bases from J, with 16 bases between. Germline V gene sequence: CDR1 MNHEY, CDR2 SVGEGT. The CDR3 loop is CASSPRWPGHYGYTF. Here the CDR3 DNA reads TGTGCCAGCAGTCCCCGTTGGCCAGGCCACTATGGCTACACCTTC.

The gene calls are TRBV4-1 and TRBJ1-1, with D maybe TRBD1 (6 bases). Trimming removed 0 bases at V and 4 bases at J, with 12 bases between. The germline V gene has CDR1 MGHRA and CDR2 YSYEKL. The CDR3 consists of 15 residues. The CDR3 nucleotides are TGCGCCAGCAGCCAAGATACAACCAGGGGCACTGAAGCTTTCTTT. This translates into CASSQDTTRGTEAFF.

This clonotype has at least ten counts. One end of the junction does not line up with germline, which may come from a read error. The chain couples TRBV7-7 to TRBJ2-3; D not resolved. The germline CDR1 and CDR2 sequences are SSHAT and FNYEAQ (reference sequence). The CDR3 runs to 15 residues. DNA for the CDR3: TGTGCTAGCAGCCGAGGACCCCCTGGCGCAGATACGCAGTATTTT. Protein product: CASSRGPPGADTQYF.

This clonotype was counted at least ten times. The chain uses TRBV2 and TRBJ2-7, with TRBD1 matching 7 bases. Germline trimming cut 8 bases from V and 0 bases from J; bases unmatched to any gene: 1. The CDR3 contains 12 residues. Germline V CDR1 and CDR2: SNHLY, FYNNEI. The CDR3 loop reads CASDRVSYEQYF. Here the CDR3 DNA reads TGTGCCAGCGACAGGGTCTCCTACGAGCAGTACTTC.

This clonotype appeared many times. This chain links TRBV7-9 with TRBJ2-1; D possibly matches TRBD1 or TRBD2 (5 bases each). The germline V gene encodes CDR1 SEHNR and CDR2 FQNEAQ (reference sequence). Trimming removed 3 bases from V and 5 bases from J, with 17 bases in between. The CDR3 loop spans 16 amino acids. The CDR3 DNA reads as TGTGCCAGCAGCTTTCGGACTGGGGGTTTCGACAATGAGCAGTTCTTC. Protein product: CASSFRTGGFDNEQFF.

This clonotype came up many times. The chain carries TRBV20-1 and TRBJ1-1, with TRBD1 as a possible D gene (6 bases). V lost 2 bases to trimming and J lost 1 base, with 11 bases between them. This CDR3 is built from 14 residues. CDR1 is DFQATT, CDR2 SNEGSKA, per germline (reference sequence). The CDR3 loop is CSARRGGPNTEAFF. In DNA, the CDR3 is TGCAGTGCTAGAAGGGGGGGCCCGAACACTGAAGCTTTCTTT.